A selection of T cell receptor beta chains follows, all from one sample in a study of T-cell memory formation after mild COVID-19. Each CDR3 protein is one row after TCRdb ran MiXCR on the 5' RACE reads. Of roughly 150,000 distinct CDR3 sequences listed, 10% to 15% were seen once; the top ten hold 3.3%. Input material: PBMCs or a T cell subset sorted from them (not recorded which). The origin of the receptors is a man aged 18 to 29 who had mild COVID-19 (a few samples of this study predate the infection). Cell type and time point are not known. Both conserved end residues are part of each CDR3. Each record gives: J gene, V gene, CDR3 protein.

J: TRBJ1-2; V: TRBV11-2; CDR3: CASSPRGASGYTF
J: TRBJ2-3; V: TRBV5-6; CDR3: CASRGMTGREHTDTQYF
J: TRBJ2-3; V: TRBV29-1; CDR3: CSGRQDTQYF
J: TRBJ1-1; V: TRBV6-1; CDR3: CASSVMGGAGDGAFF
J: TRBJ1-1; V: TRBV7-9; CDR3: CASSALSTEAFF
J: TRBJ2-1; V: TRBV24-1; CDR3: CATSETGTVSYNEQFF
J: TRBJ1-3; V: TRBV5-5; CDR3: CASSLVGANSGNTIYF
J: TRBJ2-6; V: TRBV5-1; CDR3: CASSSGQGSSGANVLTF
J: TRBJ1-1; V: TRBV5-1; CDR3: CASSPGTGAQNTEAFF
J: TRBJ1-5; V: TRBV5-6; CDR3: CASSHTPSGESNQPQHF
J: TRBJ2-3; V: TRBV7-2; CDR3: CATGLAGGLTDTQYF
J: TRBJ2-1; V: TRBV12-3/TRBV12-4; CDR3: CASSPGQGIHEQFF
J: TRBJ2-3; V: TRBV5-6; CDR3: CASSSLRGVVTQYF
J: TRBJ1-4; V: TRBV6-5; CDR3: CASSTLGGAGTNEKLFF
J: TRBJ2-5; V: TRBV6-2/TRBV6-3; CDR3: CASSRDPLRQETQYF
J: TRBJ2-2; V: TRBV3-1; CDR3: CASSFGTGRTGELFF
J: TRBJ1-1; V: TRBV2; CDR3: CASTLSENTEAFF
J: TRBJ1-2; V: TRBV28; CDR3: CASRAADGYTF
J: TRBJ2-3; V: TRBV4-3; CDR3: CASSQGTGDTQYF
J: TRBJ2-3; V: TRBV12-3/TRBV12-4; CDR3: CASSSVLGSGGTDTQYF
J: TRBJ2-4; V: TRBV7-3; CDR3: CASSLKRAGKNIQYF
J: TRBJ2-1; V: TRBV10-3; CDR3: CAIRKPGQGPRNEQFF
J: TRBJ1-5; V: TRBV20-1; CDR3: CSALAGRGNQPQHF
J: TRBJ2-7; V: TRBV6-2/TRBV6-3; CDR3: CASSYYTYEQYF
J: TRBJ2-6; V: TRBV7-3; CDR3: CASALAGANVLTF
J: TRBJ1-4; V: TRBV5-1; CDR3: CASSLGEGYEKLFF
J: TRBJ1-1; V: TRBV6-5; CDR3: CASSYMSLGTEAFF